Below, 23 T cell receptor beta chains from the same sample are listed, as sequenced in a study of blood T cell repertoires in COVID-19. Measured with immunoSEQ multiplex PCR; TCRdb has only the in-frame clones, and not every one. Of 400,000 to 450,000 clones detected, 70% to 90% appear once; the ten largest clones hold 1.5% to 1.7%. Sequencing was done on a sample of peripheral blood. The receptors were sampled from a woman aged 40-49 years with COVID-19, enrolled during active disease.

V usage is TRBV3-1 (or the pseudogene TRBV3-2) and J usage is TRBJ1-1, with 7 positions matching TRBD1. This CDR3 region has 15 residues. Germline lookup yields CDR1 LGHDT and CDR2 YNNKEL (reference sequence). Trimming removed 5 bases from V and 3 bases from J; junction bases left unmatched: 9. The CDR3, as DNA: TGTGCCAGCAGCGCGCGGGACAGCGAGGACACTGAAGCTTTCTTT. Amino acid sequence: CASSARDSEDTEAFF.

The genes are TRBV6-5 and TRBJ2-2; possible D gene TRBD2, 5 bases. The CDR3 is made up of 15 amino acids. The V gene's germline CDR1 is MNHEY and CDR2 SVGAGI. Between the trimmed V and J ends, which lost 6 bases and 2 bases, there was a span of 13 bases. The CDR3 loop is CASRREPGNTGELFF. DNA of the CDR3: TGTGCCAGCAGGAGGGAGCCCGGAAACACCGGGGAGCTGTTTTTT.

The chain links TRBV6-2 or TRBV6-3 to TRBJ1-1; a weak D match, TRBD1 (6 bases). The CDR3 loop spans 14 amino acids. With 4 bases removed from V and 4 bases from J, the gap between germline ends came to 13 bases. The germline gives CDR1 MNHEY, CDR2 SVGEGT. CDR3 in DNA: TGTGCCAGCAGTTTTTACAGGGTCGGCACTGAAGCTTTCTTT. Protein sequence: CASSFYRVGTEAFF.

The rearrangement uses TRBV29-1 and TRBJ2-7, with TRBD1 matching over 9 bases. CDR3 length equals 13 residues. Germline V gene sequence: CDR1 SQVTM, CDR2 ANQGSEA. Trimming removed 7 bases from V and 7 bases from J; junction bases left unmatched: 11. This CDR3 reads CSGRKQGAGEQYF. DNA for the CDR3: TGCAGCGGTCGGAAACAGGGGGCGGGGGAGCAGTACTTC.

The chain couples TRBV9 to TRBJ2-1, with TRBD2 matching 10 bases. Trimming cost V 1 base and J 5 bases; bases outside gene matches: 9. The CDR3 is made up of 17 amino acids. The germline V gene encodes CDR1 SGDLS and CDR2 YYNGEE. As DNA, the CDR3 is TGTGCCAGCAGCGTAACCCTTAGCGGGAGGACACACAATGAGCAGTTCTTC. As protein: CASSVTLSGRTHNEQFF.

The chain is built from TRBV23-1 and TRBJ1-2; 7 positions agree with TRBD1. TRBV23-1 is known as an ORF, though its function is uncertain. The CDR3 sequence is 14 residues long. V was clipped by 6 bases and J by 5 bases; unmatched bases: 9. The CDR3 sequence is CASSTQGEGYGYTF. CDR3 nucleotides: TGCGCCAGCAGCACTCAGGGGGAAGGGTATGGCTACACCTTC.

This clone was picked up one time. The chain links TRBV4-1 to TRBJ2-4; D possibly corresponds to TRBD2 (5 bases). The CDR3 is 16 amino acids. V lost 5 bases and J 2 bases, leaving 16 bases between the germline ends. From germline, CDR1 is MGHRA and CDR2 YSYEKL. The CDR3 nucleotides are TGCGCCAGCAGCGCCCCTTGGAGAGGGACCAAAAACATTCAGTACTTC. Residues: CASSAPWRGTKNIQYF.

The rearrangement joins TRBV12-3 or TRBV12-4 to TRBJ2-2, with 7 bases that match TRBD2. J lost 5 bases, V lost 11 bases, and 5 bases had no gene match. The CDR3 extends over 12 amino acids. The CDR3 region is CAVLGGTGELFF. The CDR3 DNA follows: TGTGCCGTCTTGGGGGGGACCGGGGAGCTGTTTTTT.

This chain links TRBV9 with TRBJ2-5, with 9 nucleotides matching TRBD2. The V segment lost 5 bases and the J segment 1 base; nucleotides outside the gene matches: 6. This CDR3 contains 15 residues. CDR1 and CDR2 from the germline V gene are SGDLS and YYNGEE. Written as DNA, the CDR3 is TGTGCCAGCAGTCGCGGGACTAGCTTCCAAGAGACCCAGTACTTC. Protein: CASSRGTSFQETQYF.

The CDR3 nucleotides are TGTGCCAGCAGTGAACCGTCATTTCTGCAGGGCGCAGATACGCAGTATTTT. Protein sequence: CASSEPSFLQGADTQYF. The genes are TRBV6-1 and TRBJ2-3; a weak D match, TRBD1 (5 bases). CDR1 is MNHNS and CDR2 is SASEGT in the germline V gene. Deletions cut 2 bases from V and 4 bases from J, with 19 bases between. This CDR3 is built from 17 residues.

The genes are TRBV6-6 and TRBJ1-2, with TRBD1 matching over 11 bases. Germline V CDR1 and CDR2: MNHNY, SVGAGI (reference sequence). This CDR3 is 15 amino acids long. With 4 bases clipped from V and 4 bases from J, the junction kept 5 bases outside the gene matches. The CDR3 bases are TGTGCCAGCAGTTCTGCGGACAGGGGGCTCTATGGCTACACCTTC. Protein product: CASSSADRGLYGYTF.

This clone came up once. V is TRBV4-3 and J is TRBJ2-2, with 10 bases that match TRBD1. Trimming at V came to 3 bases and at J to 6 bases, leaving 4 bases not matched to a gene. CDR1 is LGHNA, CDR2 YSLEER, per germline. The CDR3 has 15 amino acids. The CDR3: CASSQGTGAAGELFF. The DNA for the CDR3 is TGCGCCAGCAGCCAGGGGACAGGGGCGGCCGGGGAGCTGTTTTTT.

The gene calls are TRBV5-1 and TRBJ2-3, with no clear D. Trimming pared 7 bases from V and 0 bases from J, leaving 12 bases between. CDR3 size: 14 residues. In germline, CDR1 is SGHRS, CDR2 YFSETQ. CDR3 amino acids: CASSTLPSTDTQYF. In DNA, the CDR3 is TGCGCCAGCTCCACTTTACCTAGCACAGATACGCAGTATTTT. Variable domain in full (rest from reference TRBV5-1 and TRBJ2-3): KAGVTQTPRYLIKTRGQQVTLSCSPISGHRSVSWYQQTPGQGLQFLFEYFSETQRNKGNFPGRFSGRQFSNSRSEMNVSTLELGDSALYLCASSTLPSTDTQYFGPGTRLTVL.

CDR3 bases: TGTGCCAGCAGCTTGGGGCAGGGGGGAGCTGGAAACACCATATATTTT. Its protein is CASSLGQGGAGNTIYF. The chain employs TRBV5-4 and TRBJ1-3; TRBD1 matches 7 bases. The CDR3 is made up of 16 amino acids. The V gene's germline CDR1 is SGHNT and CDR2 YYREEE (reference sequence). The trim removed 0 bases at V and 2 bases at J, leaving 5 bases unmatched.

This rearrangement joins TRBV10-3 to TRBJ1-1, with 8 bases matching TRBD1. V lost 9 bases and J lost 7; bases outside the gene matches: 10. This CDR3 has 13 amino acids. Germline V lookup: CDR1 ENHRY, CDR2 SYGVKD. The CDR3 nucleotides read TGTGCCATTTATGACAGGGGAATAGGTGAAGCTTTCTTT. Residues: CAIYDRGIGEAFF.

This chain links TRBV6-2 or TRBV6-3 with TRBJ2-7; 7 bases map to TRBD1. The CDR3 contains 13 residues. J gave up 5 bases and V 2 bases, and 3 bases lay outside the gene matches. Looked up from germline, CDR1 is MNHEY and CDR2 is SVGEGT. The CDR3, as DNA: TGTGCCAGCAGTTACCGACAGGGTAACGAGCAGTACTTC. This codes for CASSYRQGNEQYF.

J is TRBJ1-1 and V is TRBV25-1; D is unclear. CDR1 MGHDK and CDR2 SYGVNS come from the germline V gene. The CDR3 runs to 14 residues. Trimming pared 3 bases from V and 0 bases from J, leaving 8 bases between. CDR3 loop: CASSDYSMNTEAFF. CDR3 sequence (DNA): TGTGCCAGCAGTGACTACTCTATGAACACTGAAGCTTTCTTT.

The V call is TRBV7-9, the J call TRBJ2-5; 7 bases are shared with TRBD2. This CDR3 contains 14 residues. After removal of 5 bases from V and 5 bases from J, the junction contained 8 bases not matched to a gene. The V gene's germline CDR1 is SEHNR and CDR2 FQNEAQ (reference sequence). CDR3 loop: CASSPQTSTETQYF. In nucleotides, the CDR3 is TGTGCCAGCAGCCCCCAGACTAGCACGGAGACCCAGTACTTC.

This chain uses TRBV6-2 or TRBV6-3 with TRBJ2-4; maybe TRBD2 (5 bases). V lost 0 bases and J lost 0, with 12 bases in between. Germline CDR1 MNHEY, CDR2 SVGEGT. CDR3 length: 17 residues. Here the CDR3 reads CASSYSPGVLAKNIQYF. The CDR3 DNA reads TGTGCCAGCAGTTACTCACCCGGGGTCTTAGCCAAAAACATTCAGTACTTC.

The J gene is TRBJ2-1, the V gene TRBV5-1, with D perhaps matching TRBD2 (6 bases). CDR1 is SGHRS and CDR2 is YFSETQ in the germline V gene. Trimming took 4 bases from V and 5 from J, leaving 19 bases between them. This CDR3 is built from 16 residues. The CDR3 region has the DNA TGCGCCAGCAGCCCCTCCAAGGCTAGCGCAAACAATGAGCAGTTCTTC. Translating gives CASSPSKASANNEQFF. Complete variable domain (other parts from reference TRBV5-1 and TRBJ2-1): KAGVTQTPRYLIKTRGQQVTLSCSPISGHRSVSWYQQTPGQGLQFLFEYFSETQRNKGNFPGRFSGRQFSNSRSEMNVSTLELGDSALYLCASSPSKASANNEQFFGPGTRLTVL.

V usage is TRBV10-3 and J usage is TRBJ1-2; D may be TRBD1 (5 bases). CDR1 ENHRY and CDR2 SYGVKD come from the germline V gene. The CDR3 is 15 residues long. Trimming took 6 bases from V and 8 from J, leaving 22 bases between them. The DNA for the CDR3 is TGTGCCATCAGCTCAGACAGAGGCCGACAGAGCGGCTACACCTTC. Its protein is CAISSDRGRQSGYTF.

The rearrangement uses TRBV19 and TRBJ1-5; D might be TRBD1 (6 bases). CDR1 LNHDA and CDR2 SQIVND come from the germline V gene (reference sequence). CDR3 length: 13 amino acids. V gave up 8 bases and J gave up 1 base, with 9 bases separating them. As DNA, the CDR3 is TGTGCCAGTGCTACAGGGAGCAATCAGCCCCAGCATTTT. This codes for CASATGSNQPQHF.

V is TRBV27 and J is TRBJ2-3; possibly TRBD1 for D (6 bases). The CDR3 sequence is 12 residues long. Germline lookup yields CDR1 MNHEY and CDR2 SMNVEV (reference sequence). Trimming shortened V by 5 bases and J by 5 bases, and 8 bases separated the two germline ends. CDR3 sequence (DNA): TGTGCCAGCAGTCACAGGGAAGATACGCAGTATTTT. Translated: CASSHREDTQYF.